Presented here are 23 T cell receptor beta chains from one specimen sequenced in a study of blood T cell repertoires in COVID-19 (dated by TCRdb to 2018 to 2021). The protocol used for the library was the immunoSEQ multiplex PCR assay. TCRdb mirrors the immuneACCESS table, restricted to in-frame sequences. Some clones are absent from its copies; in checked studies, under half trace to an unresolved V gene, and the reason for the others is unknown. The sample table shows approximately 170,000 clones, and more than 65% are seen once. The top ten hold approximately 2.4% of the sample. The specimen was peripheral blood. All receptors come from a human donor with acute or convalescent COVID-19. The donor label of this sample is uncertain.

V gene TRBV2 combines with J gene TRBJ2-6, with D perhaps matching TRBD2 (5 bases). The germline V gene encodes CDR1 SNHLY and CDR2 FYNNEI. The CDR3 is made up of 16 amino acids. V was trimmed by 2 bases and J by 2 bases, leaving 10 bases between them. Here the CDR3 DNA reads TGTGCCAGCAGTGAAACGGGGTTCACTGGGGCCAACGTCCTGACTTTC. This encodes CASSETGFTGANVLTF.

This clone showed up just once. The chain couples TRBV7-3 to TRBJ2-5; 7 bases are shared with TRBD1. Germline-derived CDR1 and CDR2 are SGHTA and FQGTGA. This CDR3 comprises 14 residues. The V and J ends lost 5 bases and 3 bases, in that order; junction bases with no gene match: 6. The CDR3 DNA reads as TGTGCCAGCAGCCAACAAACAGGGGAAGAGACCCAGTACTTC. Amino acid sequence: CASSQQTGEETQYF.

The genes are TRBV19 and TRBJ1-5; D unclear. Germline V gene lookup returns CDR1 LNHDA and CDR2 SQIVND (reference sequence). Trimming cost V 0 bases and J 0 bases, with 3 bases left between them. The CDR3 spans 14 residues. CDR3 protein: CASSIDGSNQPQHF. The CDR3, as DNA: TGTGCCAGTAGTATAGACGGTAGCAATCAGCCCCAGCATTTT.

CDR3 residues: CASSLKQGWGTEAFF. In nucleotides, the CDR3 is TGTGCCAGCTCACTTAAACAGGGTTGGGGCACTGAAGCTTTCTTT. V usage is TRBV18 and J usage is TRBJ1-1; possible D gene TRBD1, 6 bases. V shed 4 bases and J shed 4 bases, with 16 bases lying between them. Germline V gene lookup returns CDR1 KGHSH and CDR2 LQKENI. The CDR3 extends over 15 amino acids.

The chain has TRBV6-6 and TRBJ2-2; D is unresolved. The CDR3 loop spans 13 amino acids. Deletions cut 2 bases from V and 3 bases from J, with 4 bases between. Germline loops: CDR1 MNHNY, CDR2 SVGAGI (reference sequence). CDR3 sequence reads: CASSYGDTGELFF. DNA of the CDR3: TGTGCCAGCAGTTACGGAGACACCGGGGAGCTGTTTTTT.

The J gene is TRBJ1-2, the V gene TRBV2; tentatively, D is TRBD1 (5 bases). Deletions cut 3 bases from V and 3 bases from J, with 5 bases between. CDR3 size: 12 residues. Germline V lookup: CDR1 SNHLY, CDR2 FYNNEI. The chain's CDR3 is CASSDRDYGYTF. DNA of the CDR3: TGTGCCAGCAGTGACAGGGACTATGGCTACACCTTC.

The V and J genes are TRBV5-1 and TRBJ2-1; TRBD2 aligns across 8 bases. V lost 4 bases to trimming and J lost 4 bases; unmatched junction nucleotides: 7. The CDR3 extends over 15 amino acids. The V gene's germline CDR1 is SGHRS and CDR2 YFSETQ. CDR3 DNA: TGCGCCAGCAGCCCGAGCGGGGGCACGTACAATGAGCAGTTCTTC. Translated, it gives CASSPSGGTYNEQFF.

The chain employs TRBV9 and TRBJ1-1, with D possibly being TRBD1 (5 bases). The germline V gene has CDR1 SGDLS and CDR2 YYNGEE. V lost 0 bases and J lost 4, with 16 bases in between. The CDR3 has 16 amino acids. As DNA, the CDR3 is TGTGCCAGCAGCGTAGTCTGGGGCGGCTCGGGCACTGAAGCTTTCTTT. Its translation: CASSVVWGGSGTEAFF.

The rearrangement joins TRBV30 to TRBJ1-1; no firm D call. Trimming took 4 bases from V and 7 from J, leaving 13 bases between them. The V gene's germline CDR1 is GTSNPN and CDR2 SVGIG (reference sequence). This CDR3 contains 12 residues. Here the CDR3 DNA reads TGTGCCTGGATGAAAAGAACTGGTGAAGCTTTCTTT. Amino acid sequence: CAWMKRTGEAFF.

This chain uses TRBV27 with TRBJ2-6, with 9 bases aligning to TRBD1. The length of the CDR3 is 15 residues. Germline assignment: CDR1 MNHEY and CDR2 SMNVEV (reference sequence). J lost 2 bases, V lost 8 bases, and 4 bases had no gene match. The CDR3 sequence: CASGGQGTGANVLTF. The CDR3 DNA follows: TGTGCCAGCGGAGGACAGGGGACTGGGGCCAACGTCCTGACTTTC. The full variable domain, its missing parts supplied by reference TRBV27 and TRBJ2-6, is EAQVTQNPRYLITVTGKKLTVTCSQNMNHEYMSWYRQDPGLGLRQIYYSMNVEVTDKGDVPEGYKVSRKEKRNFPLILESPSPNQTSLYFCASGGQGTGANVLTFGAGSRLTVL.

The chain recombines TRBV5-1 with TRBJ2-3; TRBD1 matches 8 bases. V dropped 3 bases and J dropped 0; count of bases not matched to a gene: 9. CDR1 is SGHRS and CDR2 is YFSETQ in the germline V gene. The CDR3 totals 17 residues. CDR3 in amino acids: CASSWGSGQGSTDTQYF. The DNA for the CDR3 is TGCGCCAGCAGCTGGGGATCTGGACAGGGCAGCACAGATACGCAGTATTTT.

The chain carries TRBV12-5 and TRBJ2-5; TRBD2 matches at 9 bases. J was trimmed by 1 base and V by 0 bases; bases with no gene match: 9. The CDR3 has 18 amino acids. Germline CDR1 reads LGHNT; CDR2 reads FRNRAP. The CDR3 spells CASGLVWDSGGVQETQYF. CDR3 DNA: TGTGCTAGTGGTTTGGTTTGGGATAGCGGGGGCGTCCAAGAGACCCAGTACTTC.

This chain uses TRBV3-1 (or the pseudogene TRBV3-2) with TRBJ2-7, with D maybe TRBD1 (6 bases). The CDR3 has 13 amino acids. With 1 base removed from V and 8 bases from J, the gap between germline ends came to 12 bases. Germline V CDR1 and CDR2: LGHDT, YNNKEL (reference sequence). The CDR3 DNA is TGTGCCAGCAGCCAAGCCCACAGGGAAAAGCAGTACTTC. Amino acids: CASSQAHREKQYF.

V is TRBV30 and J is TRBJ1-1; D might be TRBD1 (5 bases). Germline V lookup: CDR1 GTSNPN, CDR2 SVGIG (reference sequence). The CDR3 length is 12 residues. Trimming left V 5 bases short and J 4 bases short, with 11 bases between. The CDR3 spells CAWSRGGTEAFF. The CDR3 region has the DNA TGTGCCTGGTCTAGGGGAGGCACTGAAGCTTTCTTT.

V usage is TRBV19 and J usage is TRBJ2-7, with TRBD1 identical over 7 bases. The V gene's germline CDR1 is LNHDA and CDR2 SQIVND (reference sequence). V trimming: 5 bases; J trimming: 2 bases; junction bases outside the gene matches: 3. This CDR3 is 13 amino acids long. The CDR3 reads CASSPGTAYEQYF. CDR3 coding DNA: TGTGCCAGTAGTCCTGGGACAGCCTACGAGCAGTACTTC.

In its sample, this clone was seen a few times. V gene TRBV2 combines with J gene TRBJ1-2; no clear D gene. Germline lookup yields CDR1 SNHLY and CDR2 FYNNEI. The CDR3 spans 13 residues. V was pared by 6 bases and J by 2 bases, with 10 bases between. The CDR3 DNA sequence: TGTGCCAGCAGCTTACAGAGAAACTATGGCTACACCTTC. Its protein is CASSLQRNYGYTF.

The chain employs TRBV5-1 and TRBJ1-2; 8 bases line up with TRBD1. Germline V gene lookup returns CDR1 SGHRS and CDR2 YFSETQ. This CDR3 is built from 13 residues. The junction had 12 bases not matched to a gene; V was cut back by 9 bases and J by 8 bases. CDR3 residues: CATHMTGVEGYTF. CDR3 DNA: TGCGCCACCCATATGACAGGGGTGGAGGGCTACACCTTC.

The table lists this clone with a few counts. The V and J genes are TRBV7-8 and TRBJ2-1, with 8 bases identical to TRBD2. The V gene end was trimmed by 3 bases and the J gene end by 5 bases; junction bases not matched to a gene: 6. This CDR3 contains 15 residues. In germline, CDR1 is SGHVS, CDR2 FQNEAQ. The CDR3 bases are TGTGCCAGCAGCTTTCGAGCGGGGGAACACAATGAGCAGTTCTTC. Residues: CASSFRAGEHNEQFF. The whole variable domain, remainder taken from reference TRBV7-8 and TRBJ2-1, is GAGVSQSPRYKVAKRGQDVALRCDPISGHVSLFWYQQALGQGPEFLTYFQNEAQLDKSGLPSDRFFAERPEGSVSTLKIQRTQQEDSAVYLCASSFRAGEHNEQFFGPGTRLTVL.

This clone was counted a few times. V is TRBV2 and J is TRBJ1-5; D perhaps matches TRBD1 (5 bases). Per the germline V gene, CDR1 is SNHLY and CDR2 is FYNNEI. V was pared by 6 bases and J by 2 bases, with 14 bases between. The CDR3 contains 15 residues. The CDR3 DNA sequence: TGTGCCAGCAGCGAGGAAGGGGTGGGCAATCAGCCCCAGCATTTT. Protein product: CASSEEGVGNQPQHF.

This clone has a single count. The rearrangement uses TRBV6-5 and TRBJ1-6; TRBD1 aligns across 10 bases. The CDR3 loop spans 15 amino acids. Trimming cost V 5 bases and J 7 bases; bases outside gene matches: 5. The germline CDR1 and CDR2 sequences are MNHEY and SVGAGI. Here the CDR3 reads CASSTRQGANSPLHF. The CDR3 coding sequence is TGTGCCAGCAGTACCAGACAGGGGGCAAATTCACCCCTCCACTTT.

The chain is built from TRBV2 and TRBJ1-1; D not certain. The germline V gene encodes CDR1 SNHLY and CDR2 FYNNEI. V was pared by 6 bases and J by 1 base, with 12 bases between. CDR3 size: 14 residues. CDR3 nucleotides: TGTGCCAGCAGGCCCGACATAAGGAACACTGAAGCTTTCTTT. Translation gives CASRPDIRNTEAFF.

V usage is TRBV20-1 and J usage is TRBJ1-2, with D unresolved. Per the germline V gene, CDR1 is DFQATT and CDR2 is SNEGSKA (reference sequence). The length of the CDR3 is 14 residues. The V end was cut by 3 bases, the J end by 2 bases, with 13 bases between. The CDR3 is CSASLEGHNYGYTF. The CDR3 nucleotides read TGCAGTGCTAGTCTGGAGGGCCACAACTATGGCTACACCTTC.

This chain links TRBV6-5 with TRBJ2-7; D not certain. The CDR3 runs 14 residues. Trimming took 6 bases from V and 4 from J, leaving 16 bases between them. Germline CDR1 reads MNHEY; CDR2 reads SVGAGI. As DNA, the CDR3 is TGTGCCAGCAGGCAGGTCTCAGACCTTTACGAGCAGTACTTC. Translation gives CASRQVSDLYEQYF.